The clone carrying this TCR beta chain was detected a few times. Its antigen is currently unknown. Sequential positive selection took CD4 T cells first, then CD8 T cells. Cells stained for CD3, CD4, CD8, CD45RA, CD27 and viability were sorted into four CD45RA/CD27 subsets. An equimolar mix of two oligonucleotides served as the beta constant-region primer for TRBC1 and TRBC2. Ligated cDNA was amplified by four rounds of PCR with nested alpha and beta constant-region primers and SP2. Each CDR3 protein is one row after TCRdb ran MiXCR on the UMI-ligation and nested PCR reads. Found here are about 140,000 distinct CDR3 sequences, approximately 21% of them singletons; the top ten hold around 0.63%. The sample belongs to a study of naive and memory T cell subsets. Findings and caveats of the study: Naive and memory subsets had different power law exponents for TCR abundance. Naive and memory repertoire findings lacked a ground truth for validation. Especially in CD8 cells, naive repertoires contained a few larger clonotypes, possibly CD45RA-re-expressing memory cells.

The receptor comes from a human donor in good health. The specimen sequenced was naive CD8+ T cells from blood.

The CDR3 protein is CASSWPRLSGYEQYF. The CDR3 DNA reads TGTGCCAGCAGCTGGCCTAGGCTGTCGGGCTACGAGCAGTACTTC. V is TRBV6-2 or TRBV6-3 and J is TRBJ2-7; D not certain. CDR3 length: 15 amino acids. Trimming left V 6 bases short and J 3 bases short, with 18 bases between. Germline V gene lookup returns CDR1 MNHEY and CDR2 SVGEGT.